The present entry profiles one T cell receptor (beta chain) with its context. Its specificity is unknown. Within the sample, other DNA sequences also encode this same CDR3. PCR used 60 Vbeta primers and 13 Jbeta primers. Clones were sequenced by immunoSEQ multiplex PCR, and TCRdb holds only the in-frame ones, with some missing. Among 95,000 to 110,000 clones listed, approximately 84% were seen once. The entry originates in a study of cytomegalovirus exposure and HLA in healthy donors. Turning to the study itself: In an early release, HLA-typed donors contributed roughly 85 million unique TCR sequences.

The study, taken as a whole, reports: TCR beta sequences reportedly predicted most subjects' HLA-A and HLA-B alleles accurately. One variant, a missense change in DCLRE1C, was linked in a later analysis to TCR beta V- and J-gene trimming. Earlier analysis yielded a pattern in which most TCR beta V segments were productive about 90% or about 30% of the time.

Trimming took 2 bases from V and 5 from J, leaving 9 bases between them. The CDR3 covers 13 residues. CDR1 and CDR2 (germline): LNHDA, SQIVND (reference sequence). This rearrangement joins TRBV19 to TRBJ1-1; D unclear. Material: PBMCs. This receptor was taken from a man aged 30 to 39 in good health and CMV-seronegative. Written as DNA, the CDR3 is TGTGCCAGTAGTATACTTGGAGGGACTGAAGCTTTCTTT. Its translation: CASSILGGTEAFF. Full variable domain (rest looked up from reference TRBV19 and TRBJ1-1): DGGITQSPKYLFRKEGQNVTLSCEQNLNHDAMYWYRQDPGQGLRLIYYSQIVNDFQKGDIAEGYSVSREKKESFPLTVTSAQKNPTAFYLCASSILGGTEAFFGQGTRLTVV.